The 25 T cell receptor beta chains reported below all come from one sample, sequenced in a study of blood T cell repertoires in COVID-19 (dated by TCRdb to about 2020). The library was prepared using the immunoSEQ multiplex PCR assay. This is the immuneACCESS table as TCRdb keeps it, with only in-frame sequences that have V and J called. A part of the clones is gone; compared with another copy, unresolved V genes explain less than half, and the rest is unexplained. This sample gives fewer than 40,000 clones in total; about 82% of them show up just once. The ten biggest clones cover about 9.6% of the sample. Sequencing input: peripheral blood. These receptor sequences come from a man at least 80 years old with active COVID-19.

This chain connects TRBV4-1 to TRBJ1-4; TRBD1 is a possible D gene (5 bases). The germline V gene encodes CDR1 MGHRA and CDR2 YSYEKL. V was pared by 1 base and J by 5 bases, with 8 bases between. CDR3 size: 14 residues. In DNA, the CDR3 is TGCGCCAGCAGCCAAGGGGGCCAGAATGAAAAACTGTTTTTT. This codes for CASSQGGQNEKLFF.

CDR3 residues: CATSTGGRNSGPLHF. The CDR3 bases are TGTGCCACCAGCACCGGGGGGCGCAATTCTGGACCCCTCCACTTT. The rearrangement links TRBV15 to TRBJ1-6, with a weak D call TRBD1 (6 bases). The CDR3 runs 15 residues. From germline, CDR1 is LNHNV and CDR2 YYDKDF (reference sequence). With 4 bases removed from V and 12 bases from J, the gap between germline ends came to 19 bases. Full variable domain (missing parts from reference TRBV15 and TRBJ1-6): DAMVIQNPRYQVTQFGKPVTLSCSQTLNHNVMYWYQQKSSQAPKLLFHYYDKDFNNEADTPDNFQSRRPNTSFCFLDIRSPGLGDTAMYLCATSTGGRNSGPLHFGNGTRLTVT.

The rearrangement uses TRBV5-1 and TRBJ2-7; 14 positions agree with TRBD2. Trimming removed 4 bases from V and 2 bases from J; junction bases left unmatched: 5. The CDR3 covers 16 residues. The germline V gene encodes CDR1 SGHRS and CDR2 YFSETQ. CDR3 region: CASSPRTSGGTYEQYF. DNA for the CDR3: TGCGCCAGCAGCCCAAGGACTAGCGGGGGGACCTACGAGCAGTACTTC.

V and J are TRBV3-1 (or the pseudogene TRBV3-2) and TRBJ2-3; maybe TRBD2 (5 bases). This CDR3 comprises 12 residues. Germline V gene sequence: CDR1 LGHDT, CDR2 YNNKEL (reference sequence). Trimming left V 4 bases short and J 9 bases short, with 11 bases between. DNA of the CDR3: TGTGCCAGCAGCCCCGGGGTAGTCACGCAGTATTTT. This codes for CASSPGVVTQYF.

This rearrangement joins TRBV2 to TRBJ1-5, with 9 bases identical to TRBD1. Germline loops: CDR1 SNHLY, CDR2 FYNNEI. The V gene end was trimmed by 7 bases and the J gene end by 6 bases; junction bases not matched to a gene: 7. The CDR3 consists of 14 residues. CDR3 bases: TGTGCCAGCACCTGGACAGGGGAGATTCAGCCCCAGCATTTT. Amino acid sequence: CASTWTGEIQPQHF.

This chain uses TRBV7-2 with TRBJ2-1; maybe TRBD1 (5 bases). Trimming stripped 1 base from V and 6 bases from J, with 10 bases between. CDR3 size: 14 residues. Germline values: CDR1 SGHTA, CDR2 FQGNSA. The CDR3 sequence: CASSLVGLPNEQFF. The CDR3 DNA follows: TGTGCCAGCAGCTTAGTGGGGCTACCCAATGAGCAGTTCTTC.

The chain employs TRBV3-1 (or the pseudogene TRBV3-2) and TRBJ1-2, with TRBD1 identical over 7 bases. V lost 4 bases to trimming and J lost 8 bases; unmatched junction nucleotides: 10. CDR3 length: 14 residues. CDR1 is LGHDT, CDR2 YNNKEL, per germline (reference sequence). The CDR3 protein is CASSPGQEARGYTF. CDR3 DNA: TGTGCCAGCAGCCCCGGACAGGAGGCACGAGGCTACACCTTC.

The V call is TRBV15, the J call TRBJ1-2, with no clear D. Trimming cost V 2 bases and J 8 bases, with 12 bases left between them. Germline CDR1 LNHNV, CDR2 YYDKDF (reference sequence). CDR3 length: 13 residues. CDR3 sequence reads: CATSRKASVGYTF. CDR3 bases: TGTGCCACCAGCAGAAAAGCGTCCGTGGGCTACACCTTC.

This chain links TRBV21-1 with TRBJ1-3; TRBD1, the table's D call, was not compared with the DNA. TRBV21-1 is termed a pseudogene. The CDR3 covers 18 residues. CDR3 nucleotide sequence: TGTGCCAGCAGCAAAGTTCACCAAGGAGGGGGCGTAGGAAACACCATATATTTT. Protein: CASSKVHQGGGVGNTIYF.

This chain uses TRBV4-3 with TRBJ2-1, with 8 bases that match TRBD2. The CDR3 has 16 residues. After removal of 1 base from V and 6 bases from J, the junction contained 8 bases not matched to a gene. Germline-derived CDR1 and CDR2 are LGHNA and YSLEER. CDR3 sequence reads: CASSQAREGLPNEQFF. The CDR3 nucleotides are TGCGCCAGCAGCCAAGCACGGGAGGGACTTCCCAATGAGCAGTTCTTC.

There are a few counts of this clone. The rearrangement uses TRBV27 and TRBJ2-3, with TRBD2 matching 13 bases. Trimming cost V 4 bases and J 0 bases; bases outside gene matches: 4. CDR1 is MNHEY and CDR2 is SMNVEV in the germline V gene (reference sequence). This CDR3 region has 17 residues. Here the CDR3 reads CASSSPGLAGSTDTQYF. CDR3 in DNA: TGTGCCAGCAGTTCCCCGGGACTAGCGGGGAGCACAGATACGCAGTATTTT.

This rearrangement joins TRBV5-1 to TRBJ2-7; TRBD2 agrees at 8 bases. The CDR3 runs to 15 residues. Trimming at V came to 4 bases and at J to 2 bases, leaving 8 bases not matched to a gene. CDR1 is SGHRS, CDR2 YFSETQ, per germline. The CDR3 sequence: CASSLMRGLAYEQYF. CDR3 bases: TGCGCCAGCAGCCTCATGCGGGGACTAGCCTACGAGCAGTACTTC.

The rearrangement links TRBV9 to TRBJ2-2, with D unclear. The CDR3 is 15 amino acids. Germline V lookup: CDR1 SGDLS, CDR2 YYNGEE. With 0 bases removed from V and 7 bases from J, the gap between germline ends came to 13 bases. CDR3 nucleotide sequence: TGTGCCAGCAGCGTAGTTGCTGGTTCGGTCGGGGAGCTGTTTTTT. Residues: CASSVVAGSVGELFF.

This clone appeared a few times. This CDR3 is CASSDYYEQYF. DNA of the CDR3: TGTGCCAGCAGTGATTATTACGAGCAGTACTTC. The gene calls are TRBV2 and TRBJ2-7; D ambiguous. The V and J ends lost 3 bases and 4 bases respectively, with 4 bases between them. This CDR3 has 11 amino acids. In germline, CDR1 is SNHLY, CDR2 FYNNEI.

This clone has a handful of counts. V is TRBV4-2 and J is TRBJ1-2; D might be TRBD1 (5 bases). The CDR3 consists of 15 residues. Trimming cost V 1 base and J 3 bases, with 12 bases left between them. Germline lookup yields CDR1 LGHNA and CDR2 YNFKEQ. The CDR3 nucleotides are TGTGCCAGCAGCCAAGGGGCACAGGCAGACTATGGCTACACCTTC. Protein: CASSQGAQADYGYTF.

The chain uses TRBV6-6 and TRBJ2-3; D remains unclear. Germline V gives CDR1 MNHNY, CDR2 SVGAGI (reference sequence). Trimming left V 4 bases short and J 4 bases short, with 12 bases between. The CDR3 runs 14 residues. The CDR3 loop is CASSLIDVADTQYF. DNA for the CDR3: TGTGCCAGCAGTTTAATAGATGTGGCAGATACGCAGTATTTT.

This sequence joins TRBV28 and TRBJ2-7; D is perhaps TRBD1 (8 bases). Germline CDR1 MDHEN, CDR2 SYDVKM. V gave up 4 bases and J gave up 6 bases, with 25 bases separating them. The CDR3 loop spans 17 amino acids. CDR3 sequence reads: CASSSTTGQGLLFEQYF. The CDR3 coding sequence is TGTGCCAGCAGTTCTACTACCGGACAGGGACTATTATTCGAGCAGTACTTC.

The V and J genes are TRBV23-1 and TRBJ2-7; TRBD1 matches at 9 bases. TRBV23-1 is marked as an open reading frame, function uncertain. With 4 bases clipped from V and 4 bases from J, the junction kept 11 bases outside the gene matches. This CDR3 comprises 16 residues. Written as DNA, the CDR3 is TGCGCCAGCAGTCCGTCCCGGGGGGACAGGGCGTACGAGCAGTACTTC. It codes for CASSPSRGDRAYEQYF.

J is TRBJ2-3 and V is TRBV5-1; 7 positions agree with TRBD1. This CDR3 contains 14 residues. From germline, CDR1 is SGHRS and CDR2 YFSETQ. After removal of 4 bases from V and 4 bases from J, the junction contained 6 bases not matched to a gene. CDR3 protein: CASSEGGWSDTQYF. CDR3 DNA sequence: TGCGCCAGCAGCGAAGGGGGCTGGTCAGATACGCAGTATTTT.

The rearrangement joins TRBV7-6 to TRBJ2-1, with D possibly TRBD2 on 5 matching bases. CDR1 and CDR2 from the germline V gene are SGHVS and FNYEAQ. The CDR3 runs 14 residues. V dropped 3 bases and J dropped 8 bases, with 14 bases sitting between them. Here the CDR3 reads CASSFVPGSYEQFF. DNA for the CDR3: TGTGCCAGCAGCTTCGTACCGGGGTCATATGAGCAGTTCTTC. Full variable domain (missing parts from reference TRBV7-6 and TRBJ2-1): GAGVSQSPRYKVTKRGQDVALRCDPISGHVSLYWYRQALGQGPEFLTYFNYEAQQDKSGLPNDRFSAERPEGSISTLTIQRTEQRDSAMYRCASSFVPGSYEQFFGPGTRLTVL.

Here the CDR3 reads CASSGSGNRGEAFF. The DNA for the CDR3 is TGTGCCAGCAGTGGTTCTGGGAATCGGGGTGAAGCTTTCTTT. The rearrangement joins TRBV2 to TRBJ1-1; the D is unclear. The CDR3 totals 14 residues. The germline gives CDR1 SNHLY, CDR2 FYNNEI. V was shortened by 4 bases and J by 7 bases, with 16 bases between the two germline ends.

The chain uses TRBV6-4 and TRBJ1-1, with D tentatively TRBD1 (6 bases). The ends were cut back, 4 bases at V and 1 base at J, with 13 bases in the middle. CDR1 is MRHNA and CDR2 is SNTAGT in the germline V gene. The CDR3 is 15 residues long. For the CDR3, the DNA is TGTGCCAGCAGTGTCGATCCACAGGGGAACACTGAAGCTTTCTTT. This encodes CASSVDPQGNTEAFF.

The CDR3 sequence: CASTFSGGRTTDTQYF. As DNA, the CDR3 is TGTGCCAGCACCTTTAGCGGGGGACGAACCACAGATACGCAGTATTTT. The chain employs TRBV2 and TRBJ2-3; TRBD2 agrees at 9 bases. Germline V CDR1 and CDR2: SNHLY, FYNNEI. V dropped 7 bases and J dropped 2; count of bases not matched to a gene: 10. This CDR3 is 16 amino acids long.

This clone was seen a few times. The chain couples TRBV2 to TRBJ2-1, with D perhaps matching TRBD1 (6 bases). The CDR3 covers 13 residues. Trimming removed 3 bases from V and 6 bases from J, with 9 bases in between. The germline CDR1 and CDR2 sequences are SNHLY and FYNNEI. CDR3: CASSDSGANEQFF. The CDR3 DNA follows: TGTGCCAGCAGTGATTCAGGGGCCAATGAGCAGTTCTTC.

The chain couples TRBV19 to TRBJ1-5, with 9 positions matching TRBD1. This CDR3 comprises 18 residues. Germline V gene data show CDR1 as LNHDA and CDR2 as SQIVND (reference sequence). V gave up 3 bases and J gave up 7 bases; unmatched junction bases: 16. The CDR3 spells CASSINRPGTGYGQPQHF. CDR3 nucleotides: TGTGCCAGTAGTATTAACCGTCCCGGGACAGGGTACGGGCAGCCCCAGCATTTT.